This is a list of T cell receptor beta chains from one sample in a study of blood T cells in healthy people across ages. TCRdb redid the calling of the 5' RACE reads with MiXCR, one entry per CDR3 protein. The sample has about 1,500,000 distinct CDR3 sequences, about 43% seen once; the top ten hold roughly 8.2%. The specimen was blood. The receptors come from a woman under 30 in good health. Both conserved end residues are part of each CDR3. Fields, in order: clone size, V gene, D gene, J gene, CDR3 protein, CDR3 DNA. A D gene is named only where the DNA matches it firmly. The size entry is marked missing in some rows and otherwise reads once, few, many or a size class.

clone size: .; V gene: TRBV20-1; D gene: TRBD2; J gene: TRBJ2-7; CDR3 protein: CSAIRTSGEPYNEQYF; CDR3 DNA: TGCAGTGCCATACGGACTAGCGGGGAACCCTACAATGAGCAGTACTTC
clone size: .; V gene: TRBV25-1; D gene: TRBD1; J gene: TRBJ2-7; CDR3 protein: CASRGTDAYEQYF; CDR3 DNA: TGTGCCAGCAGAGGGACAGACGCCTACGAGCAGTACTTC
clone size: few; V gene: TRBV7-2; D gene: .; J gene: TRBJ2-3; CDR3 protein: CAGGGGNTDTQYF; CDR3 DNA: TGTGCGGGAGGCGGGGGCAACACAGATACGCAGTATTTT
clone size: .; V gene: TRBV20-1; D gene: .; J gene: TRBJ2-1; CDR3 protein: CSAEGRGIWGEQFF; CDR3 DNA: TGCAGTGCAGAGGGACGGGGGATTTGGGGTGAGCAGTTCTTC
clone size: .; V gene: TRBV5-1; D gene: TRBD1; J gene: TRBJ2-7; CDR3 protein: CASSAGQAEQYF; CDR3 DNA: TGCGCCAGCAGCGCGGGACAGGCCGAGCAGTACTTC
clone size: once; V gene: TRBV6-1; D gene: TRBD2; J gene: TRBJ2-3; CDR3 protein: CASSVGTSSPTDTQYF; CDR3 DNA: TGTGCCAGCAGTGTGGGGACTAGCAGCCCCACAGATACGCAGTATTTT
clone size: .; V gene: TRBV7-2; D gene: .; J gene: TRBJ2-5; CDR3 protein: CASSTYLGQETQYF; CDR3 DNA: TGTGCCAGCAGCACTTACCTAGGCCAAGAGACCCAGTACTTC
clone size: .; V gene: TRBV6-1; D gene: TRBD1; J gene: TRBJ2-7; CDR3 protein: CASSPQWDRAYEQYF; CDR3 DNA: TGTGCCAGCAGTCCTCAGTGGGACAGGGCCTACGAGCAGTACTTC
clone size: .; V gene: TRBV3-1; D gene: .; J gene: TRBJ2-1; CDR3 protein: CASSRTLSQETQFF; CDR3 DNA: TGTGCCAGCAGCCGGACACTATCCCAAGAGACCCAGTTCTTC
clone size: .; V gene: TRBV7-3; D gene: TRBD2; J gene: TRBJ2-7; CDR3 protein: CASSGQRGDEQYF; CDR3 DNA: TGTGCCAGCAGTGGCCAGCGGGGCGACGAGCAGTACTTC
clone size: .; V gene: TRBV2; D gene: .; J gene: TRBJ1-4; CDR3 protein: CASTRDDATNEKLFF; CDR3 DNA: TGTGCCAGCACCCGGGACGATGCAACTAATGAAAAACTGTTTTTT
clone size: few; V gene: TRBV4-2; D gene: TRBD2; J gene: TRBJ2-1; CDR3 protein: CASSQLSGTSAYNEQFF; CDR3 DNA: TGTGCCAGCAGCCAGCTTTCCGGGACTAGCGCTTACAATGAGCAGTTCTTC
clone size: few; V gene: TRBV3-1; D gene: TRBD2; J gene: TRBJ2-5; CDR3 protein: CASSQGRLAGGYQETQYF; CDR3 DNA: TGTGCCAGCAGCCAGGGTCGTCTAGCGGGAGGGTACCAAGAGACCCAGTACTTC
clone size: .; V gene: TRBV30; D gene: .; J gene: TRBJ1-2; CDR3 protein: CALNWQRHGYTF; CDR3 DNA: TGTGCCTTGAACTGGCAGCGACATGGCTACACCTTC
clone size: .; V gene: TRBV20-1; D gene: TRBD2; J gene: TRBJ2-1; CDR3 protein: CSARDMMLAGAFDEQFF; CDR3 DNA: TGCAGTGCTAGAGACATGATGCTAGCGGGAGCTTTCGATGAGCAGTTCTTC
clone size: .; V gene: TRBV11-1; D gene: .; J gene: TRBJ2-7; CDR3 protein: CANSLNSYEGAEQYF; CDR3 DNA: TGTGCCAACAGCTTAAATAGCTACGAGGGTGCCGAGCAGTACTTC
clone size: .; V gene: TRBV11-2; D gene: TRBD2; J gene: TRBJ2-3; CDR3 protein: CASSSGTYQGTQYF; CDR3 DNA: TGTGCCAGCAGCAGCGGGACGTACCAGGGTACGCAGTATTTT
clone size: .; V gene: TRBV20-1; D gene: .; J gene: TRBJ1-4; CDR3 protein: CSAREVVREKLFF; CDR3 DNA: TGCAGTGCAAGGGAAGTCGTCCGGGAAAAACTGTTTTTT
clone size: .; V gene: TRBV7-2; D gene: .; J gene: TRBJ2-5; CDR3 protein: CASSLMGRAYQETQYF; CDR3 DNA: TGTGCCAGCAGCTTGATGGGCAGGGCTTACCAAGAGACCCAGTACTTC
clone size: once; V gene: TRBV20-1; D gene: TRBD1; J gene: TRBJ2-2; CDR3 protein: CSATGQENTGELFF; CDR3 DNA: TGCAGTGCAACTGGACAGGAGAACACCGGGGAGCTGTTTTTT
clone size: .; V gene: TRBV12-3/TRBV12-4; D gene: TRBD1; J gene: TRBJ1-1; CDR3 protein: CASSSRQKDRAEHTEAFF; CDR3 DNA: TGTGCCAGCAGTTCCAGACAGAAAGACAGGGCAGAACACACTGAAGCTTTCTTT
clone size: few; V gene: TRBV2; D gene: TRBD2; J gene: TRBJ2-7; CDR3 protein: CASIGTSEDYEQYF; CDR3 DNA: TGTGCCAGCATCGGGACTAGCGAAGACTACGAGCAGTACTTC
clone size: .; V gene: TRBV6-4; D gene: .; J gene: TRBJ1-5; CDR3 protein: CASSDRRRREGQPQHF; CDR3 DNA: TGTGCCAGCAGTGATAGGCGACGTAGGGAGGGTCAGCCCCAGCATTTT
clone size: few; V gene: TRBV11-2; D gene: TRBD2; J gene: TRBJ2-3; CDR3 protein: CASSYGLVGTDTQYF; CDR3 DNA: TGTGCCAGCAGCTACGGACTAGTCGGCACAGATACGCAGTATTTT
clone size: .; V gene: TRBV6-1; D gene: .; J gene: TRBJ1-2; CDR3 protein: CASTRVRGLMNYGYTF; CDR3 DNA: TGTGCCAGCACTCGGGTTCGGGGGCTAATGAACTATGGCTACACCTTC
clone size: few; V gene: TRBV12-3/TRBV12-4; D gene: TRBD1; J gene: TRBJ1-4; CDR3 protein: CASSPNRGSVEEKLFF; CDR3 DNA: TGTGCCAGCAGCCCGAACAGGGGCTCGGTTGAGGAAAAACTGTTTTTT
clone size: few; V gene: TRBV7-2; D gene: TRBD2; J gene: TRBJ2-2; CDR3 protein: CASSPGTSGSWELFF; CDR3 DNA: TGTGCCAGCAGCCCCGGGACTAGCGGGAGCTGGGAGCTGTTTTTT
clone size: few; V gene: TRBV20-1; D gene: TRBD2; J gene: TRBJ2-7; CDR3 protein: CSALPGLRNYEQYF; CDR3 DNA: TGCAGTGCACTACCGGGACTAAGAAACTACGAGCAGTACTTC
clone size: .; V gene: TRBV3-1; D gene: TRBD1; J gene: TRBJ2-1; CDR3 protein: CASSQEISQGVLGNEQFF; CDR3 DNA: TGTGCCAGCAGCCAAGAAATCTCACAGGGGGTCCTCGGTAATGAGCAGTTCTTC
clone size: few; V gene: TRBV5-1; D gene: .; J gene: TRBJ1-4; CDR3 protein: CASAPGQANEKLFF; CDR3 DNA: TGCGCCAGCGCCCCGGGACAAGCTAATGAAAAACTGTTTTTT
clone size: .; V gene: TRBV7-9; D gene: .; J gene: TRBJ1-4; CDR3 protein: CASSLSSSFDEKLFF; CDR3 DNA: TGTGCCAGCAGCTTATCATCCTCGTTTGATGAAAAACTGTTTTTT
clone size: few; V gene: TRBV2; D gene: .; J gene: TRBJ2-3; CDR3 protein: CASSDWSTDTQYF; CDR3 DNA: TGTGCCAGCAGTGACTGGAGCACAGATACGCAGTATTTT